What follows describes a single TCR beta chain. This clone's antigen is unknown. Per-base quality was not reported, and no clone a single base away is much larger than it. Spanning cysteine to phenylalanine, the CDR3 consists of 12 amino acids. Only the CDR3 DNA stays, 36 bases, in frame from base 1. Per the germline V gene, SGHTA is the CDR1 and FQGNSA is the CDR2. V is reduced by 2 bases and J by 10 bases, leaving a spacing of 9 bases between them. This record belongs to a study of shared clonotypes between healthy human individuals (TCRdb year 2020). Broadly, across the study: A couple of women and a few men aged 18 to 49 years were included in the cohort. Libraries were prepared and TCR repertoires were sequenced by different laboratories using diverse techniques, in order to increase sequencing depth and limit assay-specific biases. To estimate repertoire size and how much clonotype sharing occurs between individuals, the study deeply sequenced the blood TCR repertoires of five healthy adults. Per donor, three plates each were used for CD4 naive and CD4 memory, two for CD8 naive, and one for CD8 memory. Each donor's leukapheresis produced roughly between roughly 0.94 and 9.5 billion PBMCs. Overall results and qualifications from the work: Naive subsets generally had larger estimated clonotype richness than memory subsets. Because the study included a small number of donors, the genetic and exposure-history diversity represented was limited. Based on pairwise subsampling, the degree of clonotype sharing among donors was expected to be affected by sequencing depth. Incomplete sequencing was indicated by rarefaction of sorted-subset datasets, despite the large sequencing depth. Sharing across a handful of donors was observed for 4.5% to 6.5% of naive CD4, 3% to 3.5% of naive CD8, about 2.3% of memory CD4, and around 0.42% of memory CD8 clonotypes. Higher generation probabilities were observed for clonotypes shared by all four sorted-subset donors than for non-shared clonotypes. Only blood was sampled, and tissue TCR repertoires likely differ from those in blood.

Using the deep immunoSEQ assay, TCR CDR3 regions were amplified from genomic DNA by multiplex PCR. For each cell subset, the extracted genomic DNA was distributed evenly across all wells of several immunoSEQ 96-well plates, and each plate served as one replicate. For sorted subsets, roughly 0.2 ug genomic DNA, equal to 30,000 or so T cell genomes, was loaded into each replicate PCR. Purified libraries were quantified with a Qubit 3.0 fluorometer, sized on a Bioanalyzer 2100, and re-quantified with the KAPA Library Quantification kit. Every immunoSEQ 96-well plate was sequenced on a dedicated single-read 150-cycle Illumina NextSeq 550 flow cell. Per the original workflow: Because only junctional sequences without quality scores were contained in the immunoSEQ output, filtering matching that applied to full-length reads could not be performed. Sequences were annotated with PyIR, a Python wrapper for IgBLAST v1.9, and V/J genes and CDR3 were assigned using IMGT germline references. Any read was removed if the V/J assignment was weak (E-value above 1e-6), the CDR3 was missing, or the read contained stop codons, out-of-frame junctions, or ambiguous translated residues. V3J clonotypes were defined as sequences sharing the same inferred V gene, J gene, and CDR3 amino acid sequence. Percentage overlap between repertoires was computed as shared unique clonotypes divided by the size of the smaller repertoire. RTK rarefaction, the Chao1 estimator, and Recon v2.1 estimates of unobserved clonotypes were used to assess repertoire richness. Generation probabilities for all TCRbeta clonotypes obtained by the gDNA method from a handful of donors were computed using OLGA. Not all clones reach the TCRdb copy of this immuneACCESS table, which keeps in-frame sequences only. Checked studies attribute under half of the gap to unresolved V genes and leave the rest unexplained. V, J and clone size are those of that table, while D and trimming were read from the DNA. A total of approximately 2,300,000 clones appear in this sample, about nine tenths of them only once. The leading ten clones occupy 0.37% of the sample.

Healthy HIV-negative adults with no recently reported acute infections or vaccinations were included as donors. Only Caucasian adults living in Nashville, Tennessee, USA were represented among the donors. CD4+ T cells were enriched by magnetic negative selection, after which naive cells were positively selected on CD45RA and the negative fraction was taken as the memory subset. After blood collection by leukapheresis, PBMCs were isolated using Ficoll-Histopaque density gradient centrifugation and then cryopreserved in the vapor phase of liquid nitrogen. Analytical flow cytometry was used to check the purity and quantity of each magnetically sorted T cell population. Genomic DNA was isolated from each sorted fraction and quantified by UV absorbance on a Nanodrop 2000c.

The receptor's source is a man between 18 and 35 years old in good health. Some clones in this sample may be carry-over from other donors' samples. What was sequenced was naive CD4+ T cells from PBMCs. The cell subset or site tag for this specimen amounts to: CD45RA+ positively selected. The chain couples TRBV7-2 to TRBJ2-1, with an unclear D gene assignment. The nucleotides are TGTGCCAGCAGCTTATCTTATCTAGAGCAGTTCTTC. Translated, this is CASSLSYLEQFF.